This T cell receptor (beta chain) was recorded in a study of T cell repertoires in cytomegalovirus infection. Overall study context: Shared public TCR beta signatures pointed to both CMV infection and a matching HLA type. The study's findings and limits: Summed frequency of public TCR beta families distinguished CMV carriers with the relevant HLA.

MiXCR was run by TCRdb on the reads, yielding one entry per CDR3 protein. The profile shows about 310,000 distinct CDR3 sequences, around a quarter of them singletons. The table lists this clonotype with many counts. Its antigen is currently unknown. The ends lost 5 bases at V and 7 bases at J; junction bases unmatched: 7. The CDR3 covers 15 residues. The germline CDR1 and CDR2 sequences are SGHTA and FQGNSA. The specimen was cultured PBMCs, collected from culture after CMV antigen stimulation. The receptor was derived from a human donor in good health (CMV status not recorded). Some clones in this sample may be carry-over from other donors' samples. The chain uses TRBV7-2 and TRBJ1-4, with TRBD1 identical over 10 bases. This CDR3 reads CASSGQGGFGEKLFF. DNA for the CDR3: TGTGCCAGCAGCGGACAGGGGGGTTTCGGTGAAAAACTGTTTTTT.